Presented here are 12 T cell receptor beta chains from one specimen sequenced in a study of T-cell reconstitution after alpha-beta-depleted transplantation in children. Construction of the TCRbeta library involved unique molecular identifiers. TCRdb re-called the PCR reads with MiXCR, one entry per CDR3 protein. The sample lists around 410,000 distinct CDR3 sequences, approximately 10% occurring once. The starting material was PBMCs from the stem cell graft donor, obtained from the stem cell graft. Receptor source: a human donor who donated a stem cell graft to a child with acute myeloid leukemia.

J is TRBJ2-2 and V is TRBV27, with a weak D call TRBD1 (6 bases). The CDR3 sequence is 15 residues long. V lost 5 bases to trimming and J lost 9 bases, with 19 bases between them. Looked up from germline, CDR1 is MNHEY and CDR2 is SMNVEV (reference sequence). CDR3 sequence reads: CASSLTPDRPRELFF. CDR3 in DNA: TGTGCCAGCAGTCTCACCCCGGACAGACCCCGGGAGCTGTTTTTT.

The V gene is TRBV7-9, the J gene TRBJ2-5; TRBD2 aligns across 7 bases. Germline loops: CDR1 SEHNR, CDR2 FQNEAQ (reference sequence). The length of the CDR3 is 15 residues. V gave up 1 base and J gave up 5 bases; unmatched junction bases: 7. CDR3 coding DNA: TGTGCCAGCAGCTTAGGAGCGGGACTTAGGGAGACCCAGTACTTC. It codes for CASSLGAGLRETQYF.

The chain links TRBV6-1 to TRBJ2-1; the D call may be TRBD1 or TRBD2 (5 bases each). The CDR3 has 14 amino acids. Germline CDR1 is MNHNS and CDR2 is SASEGT. Trimming removed 2 bases at V and 10 bases at J, with 15 bases between. In DNA form, the CDR3 reads TGTGCCAGCAGTGAACACCGGGACGCCCAAGAGCAGTTCTTC. Translating gives CASSEHRDAQEQFF.

This clonotype was seen only a few times. The chain employs TRBV6-4 and TRBJ2-3; 10 bases map to TRBD2. Trimming took 2 bases from V and 1 from J; bases not matched to a gene: 9. In germline, CDR1 is MRHNA, CDR2 SNTAGT. This CDR3 is built from 18 residues. The CDR3 here is CASSDQREGQQGTDTQYF. CDR3 sequence (DNA): TGTGCCAGCAGTGACCAGCGGGAGGGCCAACAGGGCACAGATACGCAGTATTTT.

The chain links TRBV6-6 to TRBJ2-1; D possibly corresponds to TRBD2 (5 bases). The CDR3 sequence is 13 residues long. Germline V gene data show CDR1 as MNHNY and CDR2 as SVGAGI (reference sequence). Trimming pared 6 bases from V and 5 bases from J, leaving 11 bases between. CDR3 DNA sequence: TGTGCCAGCAGCCCTACTAGGCACAATGAGCAGTTCTTC. Translation gives CASSPTRHNEQFF.

The chain couples TRBV20-1 to TRBJ2-1, with 8 positions matching TRBD2. Per the germline V gene, CDR1 is DFQATT and CDR2 is SNEGSKA (reference sequence). V lost 1 base to trimming and J lost 8 bases; unmatched junction nucleotides: 13. CDR3 length: 16 amino acids. This CDR3 reads CSARAAGARSWDEQFF. CDR3 DNA: TGCAGTGCTAGAGCAGCGGGAGCTCGAAGTTGGGATGAGCAGTTCTTC.

In its sample, this clonotype was seen a few times. The chain couples TRBV5-6 to TRBJ1-4; no firm D call. V shed 2 bases and J shed 8 bases, with 16 bases lying between them. Germline loops: CDR1 SGHDT, CDR2 YYEEEE. The CDR3 runs 15 residues. The CDR3: CASSFGPRLGEKLFF. In DNA, the CDR3 is TGTGCCAGCAGCTTTGGCCCCAGGCTTGGGGAAAAACTGTTTTTT. Looking up the rest from reference TRBV5-6 and TRBJ1-4 gives the full variable domain: DAGVTQSPTHLIKTRGQQVTLRCSPKSGHDTVSWYQQALGQGPQFIFQYYEEEERQRGNFPDRFSGHQFPNYSSELNVNALLLGDSALYLCASSFGPRLGEKLFFGSGTQLSVL.

V is TRBV5-1 and J is TRBJ2-1, with a possible D match to TRBD2 (6 bases). CDR3 length: 15 amino acids. With 4 bases removed from V and 4 bases from J, the gap between germline ends came to 15 bases. CDR1 SGHRS and CDR2 YFSETQ come from the germline V gene. The CDR3 bases are TGCGCCAGCAGCATGACTAGGGCGGGTTACAATGAGCAGTTCTTC. As protein: CASSMTRAGYNEQFF. Full variable domain (rest looked up from reference TRBV5-1 and TRBJ2-1): KAGVTQTPRYLIKTRGQQVTLSCSPISGHRSVSWYQQTPGQGLQFLFEYFSETQRNKGNFPGRFSGRQFSNSRSEMNVSTLELGDSALYLCASSMTRAGYNEQFFGPGTRLTVL.

This clonotype was observed a handful of times. The gene calls are TRBV29-1 and TRBJ2-3; 7 bases align to TRBD1. J was trimmed by 4 bases and V by 6 bases; bases with no gene match: 13. Germline assignment: CDR1 SQVTM and CDR2 ANQGSEA. The length of the CDR3 is 15 residues. CDR3 loop: CSVDKTGERADTQYF. In DNA, the CDR3 is TGCAGCGTAGATAAAACAGGGGAGAGGGCAGATACGCAGTATTTT.

This clonotype came up many times. The J gene is TRBJ2-5, the V gene TRBV29-1; 9 bases line up with TRBD1. V shed 7 bases, J shed 3 bases, and the junction held 3 bases outside the gene matches. CDR3 length equals 12 residues. In germline, CDR1 is SQVTM, CDR2 ANQGSEA. Here the CDR3 DNA reads TGCAGCGCAGGGACAGGGAAAGAGACCCAGTACTTC. Translated: CSAGTGKETQYF.

The chain uses TRBV20-1 and TRBJ1-1, with D unresolved. The germline V gene encodes CDR1 DFQATT and CDR2 SNEGSKA (reference sequence). The CDR3 has 14 amino acids. V gave up 5 bases and J gave up 0 bases, with 13 bases separating them. The CDR3 nucleotides read TGCAGTGCTGGCAGGACGGGTATGAACACTGAAGCTTTCTTT. This codes for CSAGRTGMNTEAFF.

There are a few counts of this clonotype. The chain couples TRBV10-3 to TRBJ2-7; D unresolved. CDR1 ENHRY and CDR2 SYGVKD come from the germline V gene. The V end was cut by 0 bases, the J end by 3 bases, with 3 bases between. CDR3 size: 12 residues. This chain's CDR3 is CAISESSYEQYV. The CDR3 DNA reads TGTGCCATCAGTGAGTCTAGCTACGAGCAGTACGTC.